The following is a TCR beta chain sequence with its context. The antigen is unknown. This sample stems from a study of monozygotic twins with cystic fibrosis. Overall study: Roughly 3.3 micrograms of fragmented DNA underwent around 16 PCR cycles for library preparation.

Notes on the study in general: Low clonality (median around 0.0095) suggested a mostly naive repertoire. Unrelated CF individuals shared fewer identical clonotypes than monozygotic CF twins.

This CDR3 comprises 15 residues. V lost 2 bases, J lost 0 bases, and 11 bases lay in between. Germline V CDR1 and CDR2: WSHSY, SAAADI. Measured with immunoSEQ multiplex PCR; TCRdb has only the in-frame clones, and not every one. The sample carries around 23,000 clones, around 93% recorded once. The sequenced sample consisted of blood. The gene calls are TRBV10-2 and TRBJ2-7, with D possibly matching TRBD1 (5 bases). The sequence derives from a girl aged 2 to 9 with cystic fibrosis. The CDR3 spells CASSEGQGFSYEQYF. The CDR3 DNA reads TGCGCCAGCAGTGAGGGGCAGGGCTTCTCCTACGAGCAGTACTTC.